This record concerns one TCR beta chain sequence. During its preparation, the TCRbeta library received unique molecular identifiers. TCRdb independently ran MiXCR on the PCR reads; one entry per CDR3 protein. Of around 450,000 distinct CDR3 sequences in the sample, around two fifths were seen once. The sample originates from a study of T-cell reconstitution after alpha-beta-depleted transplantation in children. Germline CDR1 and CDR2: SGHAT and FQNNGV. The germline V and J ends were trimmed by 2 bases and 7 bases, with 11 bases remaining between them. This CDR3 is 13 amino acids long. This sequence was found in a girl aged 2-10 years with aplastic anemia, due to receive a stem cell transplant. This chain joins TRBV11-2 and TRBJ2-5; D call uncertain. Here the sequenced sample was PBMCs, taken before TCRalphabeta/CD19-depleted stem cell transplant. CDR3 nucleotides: TGTGCCAGCAGCTTAAGGGATTTTGGGACCCAGTACTTC. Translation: CASSLRDFGTQYF.